The T cell receptor (beta chain) under discussion was sequenced for a study of T cell repertoires and HLA-DP antigens. A note on this clone: What it binds is not known.

CDR1 ENHRY and CDR2 SYGVKD come from the germline V gene. V dropped 3 bases and J dropped 0 bases, with 11 bases sitting between them. The CDR3 has 15 amino acids. The protocol was immunoSEQ multiplex PCR, while the TCRdb copy is restricted to in-frame clones and leaves out a portion. This table holds almost 90,000 clones, 86% found once. The genes are TRBV10-3 and TRBJ1-2; D might be TRBD1 (5 bases). The sequenced sample was CD4+ T cells from PBMCs. The origin of this receptor is a man aged 45-60 years in good health and CMV-seronegative. In nucleotides, the CDR3 is TGTGCCATCAGTGAACGCGGACAAGCTAACTATGGCTACACCTTC. Translation gives CAISERGQANYGYTF.